The next 28 T cell receptor beta chains were all read from a single sample in a study of CD8 T cells in ankylosing spondylitis. TCRdb used MiXCR to reprocess the 5' RACE reads, holding one entry per CDR3 protein. Of 250,000 to 350,000 distinct CDR3 sequences in the sample, about 19% were seen once. The sequencing sample was made of blood, either unsorted or a sorted T cell fraction (not recorded which). These receptors all stem from a male donor with ankylosing spondylitis or in good health (not recorded which).

This clonotype was observed at least ten times. This chain uses TRBV5-1 with TRBJ2-1, with no clear D. V was trimmed by 0 bases and J by 3 bases, leaving 16 bases between them. Germline CDR1 reads SGHRS; CDR2 reads YFSETQ. The CDR3 totals 17 residues. CDR3 region: CASSLAVFGSDYNEQFF. The CDR3 bases are TGCGCCAGCAGCTTGGCCGTCTTCGGAAGCGACTACAATGAGCAGTTCTTC.

The genes are TRBV5-6 and TRBJ2-1; the D is unclear. The germline gives CDR1 SGHDT, CDR2 YYEEEE. The CDR3 has 13 amino acids. With 4 bases removed from V and 5 bases from J, the gap between germline ends came to 10 bases. Here the CDR3 DNA reads TGTGCCAGCAGCCAACATAATAACAATGAGCAGTTCTTC. It codes for CASSQHNNNEQFF.

This rearrangement joins TRBV19 to TRBJ2-1; TRBD2 aligns across 7 bases. Unmatched junction bases numbered 6, after V lost 2 bases and J lost 5 bases. The CDR3 totals 15 residues. In germline, CDR1 is LNHDA, CDR2 SQIVND (reference sequence). This chain's CDR3 is CASSITPGLDNEQFF. The CDR3, as DNA: TGTGCCAGTAGTATAACCCCTGGACTAGACAATGAGCAGTTCTTC.

This clonotype has just a few counts. A read error may produce the germline difference seen at one junction end. The chain links TRBV27 to TRBJ2-3; D might be TRBD1 (6 bases). Germline V gene data show CDR1 as MNHEY and CDR2 as SMNVEV (reference sequence). The CDR3 is 13 residues long. The chain's CDR3 is CASRPPGQAYGDF. Here the CDR3 DNA reads TGTGCCAGCAGACCCCCGGGACAAGCCTACGGAGATTTT.

The sample holds a few counts of this clonotype. This chain joins TRBV6-2 or TRBV6-3 and TRBJ2-1; TRBD2 matches 13 bases. This CDR3 contains 15 residues. V was pared by 6 bases and J by 10 bases, with 9 bases of the junction left unmatched. Germline V gene data show CDR1 as MNHEY and CDR2 as SVGEGT. CDR3 region: CASRQTSGGTREQFF. The CDR3 DNA is TGTGCCAGCAGGCAGACTAGCGGGGGGACCAGAGAGCAGTTCTTC.

The chain employs TRBV24-1 and TRBJ2-1; D is uncertain. The germline V and J ends were trimmed by 3 bases and 3 bases, with 17 bases remaining between them. Germline CDR1 is KGHDR and CDR2 is SFDVKD. CDR3 length: 17 amino acids. The CDR3 nucleotides read TGTGCCACCAGTGATCCTGACACAAGGAAGGGCTACAATGAGCAGTTCTTC. This translates into CATSDPDTRKGYNEQFF.

This clonotype was recorded only once. This rearrangement joins TRBV7-3 to TRBJ2-3; D is perhaps TRBD1 or TRBD2 (5 bases each). CDR3 length equals 14 residues. The germline gives CDR1 SGHTA, CDR2 FQGTGA. Trimming stripped 5 bases from V and 1 base from J, with 10 bases between. The CDR3 loop reads CASSIRDGTDTQYF. The CDR3 DNA sequence: TGTGCCAGCAGCATCCGGGACGGCACAGATACGCAGTATTTT.

This sequence joins TRBV5-1 and TRBJ2-3; 8 positions match TRBD2. The CDR3 loop spans 15 amino acids. CDR1 is SGHRS and CDR2 is YFSETQ in the germline V gene. The J segment lost 5 bases and the V segment lost 0 bases, leaving 5 bases of the junction unmatched. For the CDR3, the DNA is TGCGCCAGCAGCTTGGTCGTGGCGGGGGGAGATACGCAGTATTTT. This translates into CASSLVVAGGDTQYF.

In regard to this clonotype: This may be a read error, as it is one base from a much larger clone. The chain joins TRBV20-1 to TRBJ1-4; 8 bases are shared with TRBD1. Germline assignment: CDR1 DFQATT and CDR2 SNEGSKA (reference sequence). This CDR3 region has 15 residues. The CDR3 here is CSVRDRNRGGEKLFF. The CDR3 DNA follows: TGCAGTGTTAGAGATCGGAACAGGGGGGGTGAAAAACTGTTTTTT.

This clonotype was counted ten times or more. The V gene is TRBV3-1, the J gene TRBJ1-5; no firm D call. The CDR3 spans 15 residues. V lost 0 bases, J lost 4 bases, and 10 bases lay in between. CDR1 is LGHDT, CDR2 YNNKEL, per germline (reference sequence). CDR3 amino acids: CASSQDQTPNQPQHF. The CDR3, as DNA: TGTGCCAGCAGCCAAGATCAGACACCAAATCAGCCCCAGCATTTT.

V is TRBV12-3 or TRBV12-4 and J is TRBJ2-3; 12 positions agree with TRBD2. There are 19 residues in the CDR3. V was pared by 2 bases and J by 0 bases, with 9 bases of the junction left unmatched. Written as DNA, the CDR3 is TGTGCCAGCAGTTTATCCCGAGGGACTAGCGGGTGGAGCACAGATACGCAGTATTTT. Amino acids: CASSLSRGTSGWSTDTQYF.

As to this clonotype: One junction end disagrees with the germline gene, perhaps due to a read error. The chain recombines TRBV24-1 with TRBJ2-2, with TRBD1 as a possible D gene (6 bases). The CDR3 has 13 residues. Germline CDR1 and CDR2: KGHDR and SFDVKD. CDR3 sequence reads: CVTKGANTGELFF. CDR3 DNA: TGTGTCACCAAGGGGGCGAACACCGGGGAGCTGTTTTTT.

The genes are TRBV12-3 or TRBV12-4 and TRBJ2-3, with 8 nucleotides matching TRBD1. The CDR3 sequence is 14 residues long. V shed 7 bases and J 7 bases; nucleotides not matched to a gene: 10. This CDR3 is CASISKDRANTQYF. DNA of the CDR3: TGTGCCAGCATATCCAAGGACAGGGCTAATACGCAGTATTTT.

DNA for the CDR3: TGTGCCAGCAGCCGAACCTCCTACGAGCAGTACGTC. It codes for CASSRTSYEQYV. The rearrangement links TRBV6-1 to TRBJ2-7; the D is unclear. Germline V gene data show CDR1 as MNHNS and CDR2 as SASEGT. The V end was cut by 6 bases, the J end by 0 bases, with 6 bases between. This CDR3 spans 12 amino acids.

V gene TRBV4-2 combines with J gene TRBJ1-2; D unclear. Germline V gene lookup returns CDR1 LGHNA and CDR2 YNFKEQ. The CDR3 contains 14 residues. The V end lost 0 bases, the J end lost 1 base, and 6 bases lay between the germline ends. CDR3 sequence: CASSQDQHNYGYTF. The CDR3 region has the DNA TGTGCCAGCAGCCAAGATCAGCATAACTATGGCTACACCTTC.

This chain uses TRBV12-3 or TRBV12-4 with TRBJ2-1, with D perhaps assigned TRBD1 or TRBD2 (5 bases each). The ends were cut back, 1 base at V and 11 bases at J, with 9 bases in the middle. There are 12 residues in the CDR3. CDR3 loop: CASSLGQGQQFF. DNA of the CDR3: TGTGCCAGCAGTTTAGGCCAGGGACAGCAGTTCTTC.

This clonotype has only a few counts. This chain uses TRBV28 with TRBJ1-1; D not certain. Trimming left V 5 bases short and J 11 bases short, with 18 bases between. The germline V gene has CDR1 MDHEN and CDR2 SYDVKM. CDR3 length: 13 amino acids. As DNA, the CDR3 is TGTGCCAGCAGTCTTGCCCTTGTCGGCCGGGCTTTCTTT. Translation gives CASSLALVGRAFF.

The rearrangement uses TRBV5-1 and TRBJ2-3, with D perhaps TRBD1 or TRBD2 (5 bases each). The CDR3 totals 15 residues. V was pared by 4 bases and J by 0 bases, with 12 bases between. Germline assignment: CDR1 SGHRS and CDR2 YFSETQ. The CDR3: CASSEGRPSTDTQYF. The CDR3, as DNA: TGCGCCAGCAGCGAGGGACGCCCTAGCACAGATACGCAGTATTTT.

This clonotype has just a few counts. The chain carries TRBV7-2 and TRBJ2-7, with TRBD2 matching 10 bases. Trimming removed 3 bases from V and 3 bases from J; junction bases left unmatched: 5. CDR3 length: 15 amino acids. Germline loops: CDR1 SGHTA, CDR2 FQGNSA. Here the CDR3 DNA reads TGTGCCAGCAGCTTTGGACTAGCGGCCGTCTACGAGCAGTACGTC. Its translation is CASSFGLAAVYEQYV.

This clonotype has ten or more counts. The chain joins TRBV7-6 to TRBJ2-1; D is undetermined. V lost 4 bases and J lost 6, with 7 bases in between. This CDR3 region has 12 residues. Looked up from germline, CDR1 is SGHVS and CDR2 is FNYEAQ. The CDR3 DNA reads as TGTGCCAGCAGCTATGGGCGCAATGAGCAGTTCTTC. Protein: CASSYGRNEQFF.

The chain recombines TRBV7-2 with TRBJ1-1; D may be TRBD1 (5 bases). CDR3 length: 12 residues. The germline V and J ends were trimmed by 2 bases and 7 bases, with 8 bases remaining between them. Germline CDR1 reads SGHTA; CDR2 reads FQGNSA. The CDR3 protein is CASSLWGDEAFF. The CDR3 region has the DNA TGTGCCAGCAGCTTATGGGGGGATGAAGCTTTCTTT.

The chain joins TRBV11-1 to TRBJ2-2; D call uncertain. V was clipped by 6 bases and J by 5 bases, with 13 bases between them. Germline CDR1 and CDR2: SGHAT and FQDESV (reference sequence). CDR3 length equals 14 residues. CDR3 in amino acids: CASRTVGWTGELFF. The CDR3 bases are TGTGCCAGCAGGACCGTAGGGTGGACCGGGGAGCTGTTTTTT.

The sample holds a few counts of this clonotype. V usage is TRBV30 and J usage is TRBJ1-1, with D hard to call. The V end was cut by 4 bases, the J end by 1 base, with 10 bases between. The length of the CDR3 is 13 residues. CDR1 is GTSNPN and CDR2 is SVGIG in the germline V gene (reference sequence). CDR3 amino acids: CAWKRFGNTEAFF. The CDR3, as DNA: TGTGCCTGGAAACGGTTTGGGAACACTGAAGCTTTCTTT.

This clonotype occurred many times. The rearrangement joins TRBV5-1 to TRBJ1-1; 7 nucleotides line up with TRBD1. Germline V CDR1 and CDR2: SGHRS, YFSETQ. V shed 2 bases and J 0 bases; nucleotides not matched to a gene: 4. The CDR3 totals 15 residues. DNA for the CDR3: TGCGCCAGCAGCTTTCAGGGGGGAATGAACACTGAAGCTTTCTTT. It yields the protein CASSFQGGMNTEAFF. Based on the CDR3 plus reference TRBV5-1 and TRBJ1-1, the full variable domain is KAGVTQTPRYLIKTRGQQVTLSCSPISGHRSVSWYQQTPGQGLQFLFEYFSETQRNKGNFPGRFSGRQFSNSRSEMNVSTLELGDSALYLCASSFQGGMNTEAFFGQGTRLTVV.

This clonotype was seen ten or more times. The chain links TRBV10-3 to TRBJ2-2; TRBD1 matches at 8 bases. V lost 6 bases, J lost 0 bases, and 3 bases stayed unmatched. From germline, CDR1 is ENHRY and CDR2 SYGVKD. The CDR3 is made up of 15 amino acids. CDR3 sequence: CAIRGQGANTGELFF. As DNA, the CDR3 is TGTGCCATCAGAGGACAGGGTGCGAACACCGGGGAGCTGTTTTTT.

This clonotype was counted at least ten times. This chain uses TRBV6-1 with TRBJ1-6; 9 bases map to TRBD1. CDR1 and CDR2 from the germline V gene are MNHNS and SASEGT. V dropped 6 bases and J dropped 4; count of bases not matched to a gene: 7. This CDR3 contains 16 residues. DNA of the CDR3: TGTGCCAGCAGCATTAGGGACAGGGCGTATAATTCACCCCTCCACTTT. This encodes CASSIRDRAYNSPLHF.

This clonotype showed up just a few times. The rearrangement links TRBV7-2 to TRBJ2-1; a possible D gene is TRBD2 (6 bases). Germline-derived CDR1 and CDR2 are SGHTA and FQGNSA. V was cut by 1 base and J by 3 bases, with 10 bases left in between. The CDR3 is 15 amino acids. The CDR3 bases are TGTGCCAGCAGCTTAGGATACGGGAGCTACAATGAGCAGTTCTTC. This sequence encodes CASSLGYGSYNEQFF.

In this sample, this clonotype turned up a few times. V is TRBV10-3 and J is TRBJ1-1, with a possible D match to TRBD1 (5 bases). This CDR3 has 14 residues. CDR1 and CDR2 (germline): ENHRY, SYGVKD. Trimming pared 6 bases from V and 2 bases from J, leaving 13 bases between. The CDR3 DNA reads as TGTGCCATCAGCGGGACCACCGGTAACACTGAAGCTTTCTTT. The encoded protein is CAISGTTGNTEAFF.